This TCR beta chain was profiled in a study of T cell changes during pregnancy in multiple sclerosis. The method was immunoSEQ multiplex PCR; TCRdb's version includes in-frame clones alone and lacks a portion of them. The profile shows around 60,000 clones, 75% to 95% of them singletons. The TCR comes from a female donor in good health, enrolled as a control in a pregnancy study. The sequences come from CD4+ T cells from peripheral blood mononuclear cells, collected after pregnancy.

The CDR3 DNA follows: TGTGCCAGCAGTTATCGCGGAACCTACGAGCAGTACTTC. Amino acid sequence: CASSYRGTYEQYF. V gene TRBV6-5 combines with J gene TRBJ2-7; D gene ambiguous. The CDR3 covers 13 residues. Trimming left V 3 bases short and J 2 bases short, with 8 bases between. Germline values: CDR1 MNHEY, CDR2 SVGAGI.